This record concerns one TCR beta chain sequence. What it binds is not known. CDR3 length: 13 amino acids. Deletions cut 7 bases from V and 4 bases from J, with 13 bases between. Germline V gene sequence: CDR1 SEHNR, CDR2 FQNEAQ (reference sequence). These data originate in a study of long-term antiretroviral therapy in people with HIV. The assay, immunoSEQ v3.0, was run at survey level. Sequenced by immunoSEQ multiplex PCR; TCRdb stores in-frame clones only, minus some. This table holds roughly 19,000 clones, about 87% found once. Study-wide findings and caveats: Researchers lacked any data on ART adherence, viral resistance or therapy changes.

Sequenced material: unsorted PBMCs, taken 2.1 years after starting antiretroviral therapy. This sequence joins TRBV7-9 and TRBJ1-1, with D unresolved. The sequence came from a man between 18 and 29 years old with HIV. This CDR3 reads CASTLEESTEAFF. In nucleotides, the CDR3 is TGTGCCAGCACATTGGAGGAGAGCACTGAAGCTTTCTTT.